These 9 T cell receptor beta chains came from one sample sequenced in a study of CD8 T cells in ankylosing spondylitis (dated by TCRdb to 2017 to 2019). The method was 5' RACE. The reads were generated on an Illumina HiSeq 2500. TCRdb reworked the public reads: Q25 trimming with fastp, MiXCR clone assembly, productive beta chains retained. Duplicate CDR3 protein sequences are folded into a single record with the most common DNA and genes. Across this sample there are 100,000 to 150,000 distinct CDR3 sequences, with roughly 13% seen only once. The ten largest clones add up to around 3% of the sample. Material for sequencing was blood, either unsorted or a sorted T cell fraction (not recorded which). Every receptor here comes from a female donor with ankylosing spondylitis or in good health (not recorded which).

This clonotype showed up just a few times. The chain joins TRBV3-1 to TRBJ2-7; perhaps TRBD2 as D (5 bases). The CDR3 runs to 14 residues. Trimming took 0 bases from V and 1 from J, leaving 7 bases between them. Germline V gives CDR1 LGHDT, CDR2 YNNKEL (reference sequence). This chain's CDR3 is CASSQDRRSYEQYF. CDR3 sequence (DNA): TGTGCCAGCAGCCAAGATAGGAGGTCCTACGAGCAGTACTTC.

The table lists this clonotype with many counts. This sequence joins TRBV6-2 or TRBV6-3 and TRBJ2-1; 7 bases are shared with TRBD1. There are 14 residues in the CDR3. J gave up 3 bases and V 7 bases, and 6 bases lay outside the gene matches. Looked up from germline, CDR1 is MNHEY and CDR2 is SVGEGT. DNA of the CDR3: TGTGCCAGCACCTGGGACAGAAGCTACAATGAGCAGTTCTTC. Translation gives CASTWDRSYNEQFF.

This clonotype has only a few counts. This CDR3 is CASSFAQGSLGNTGELFF. The CDR3 DNA reads TGTGCCAGCAGCTTTGCGCAGGGATCCTTGGGGAACACCGGGGAGCTGTTTTTT. The chain is built from TRBV5-6 and TRBJ2-2, with a possible D match to TRBD1 (5 bases). Trimming took off 2 bases at V and 1 base at J, with 18 bases between the two ends. The CDR3 is made up of 18 amino acids. CDR1 SGHDT and CDR2 YYEEEE come from the germline V gene.

This clonotype occurred a few times. The V and J genes are TRBV20-1 and TRBJ1-1; D gene ambiguous. The V end was cut by 2 bases, the J end by 3 bases, with 13 bases between. This CDR3 is built from 14 residues. Germline assignment: CDR1 DFQATT and CDR2 SNEGSKA (reference sequence). The CDR3 DNA follows: TGCAGTGCTAGATTTCCCTTGGCGGACACTGAAGCTTTCTTT. Translating gives CSARFPLADTEAFF.

This clonotype came up many times. V and J are TRBV10-3 and TRBJ2-7; D gene uncertain. The germline V and J ends were trimmed by 8 bases and 4 bases, with 9 bases remaining between them. The CDR3 is made up of 11 amino acids. Germline V gene lookup returns CDR1 ENHRY and CDR2 SYGVKD. The CDR3 sequence: CAIGIEYEQYF. In DNA, the CDR3 is TGTGCCATCGGGATCGAATACGAGCAGTACTTC.

On this clonotype itself: This may be a read error, as it is one base from a much larger clone. The rearrangement links TRBV12-3 or TRBV12-4 to TRBJ1-5; D gene uncertain. CDR3 length: 15 residues. V shed 6 bases and J shed 7 bases, with 19 bases lying between them. DNA for the CDR3: TGTGCCAGCAGACCAGGTGGTCGGGTACAACAGCCCCAGCATTTT. Residues: CASRPGGRVQQPQHF.

There are many counts of this clonotype. The V gene is TRBV10-3, the J gene TRBJ2-3, with D possibly TRBD1 on 5 matching bases. CDR1 and CDR2 from the germline V gene are ENHRY and SYGVKD. This CDR3 spans 15 amino acids. The V end lost 6 bases, the J end lost 2 bases, and 15 bases lay between the germline ends. CDR3 coding DNA: TGTGCCATCAGCCTGGGATCCGGACACACAGATACGCAGTATTTT. Protein: CAISLGSGHTDTQYF.

This clonotype was seen only a few times. The rearrangement uses TRBV5-1 and TRBJ2-4; 8 nucleotides match TRBD1. V was clipped by 0 bases and J by 0 bases; unmatched bases: 20. There are 22 residues in the CDR3. Germline CDR1 and CDR2: SGHRS and YFSETQ. In DNA, the CDR3 is TGCGCCAGCAGCTTGGAGCGGTTGAGGGCAGGGGGCAAAAAGCTAGCCAAAAACATTCAGTACTTC. It is translated as CASSLERLRAGGKKLAKNIQYF.

J is TRBJ2-3 and V is TRBV2, with a tentative D call TRBD1 (6 bases). CDR3 size: 15 residues. The V and J ends lost 6 bases and 0 bases respectively, with 13 bases between them. Germline CDR1 and CDR2: SNHLY and FYNNEI. CDR3 sequence: CASRTTGMSTDTQYF. The CDR3 DNA reads TGTGCCAGCAGGACGACAGGCATGAGCACAGATACGCAGTATTTT.